Listed below are T cell receptor beta chains from one sample, sequenced in a study of OX40 agonist ivuxolimab in advanced cancers. Clones were sequenced by immunoSEQ multiplex PCR, and TCRdb holds only the in-frame ones, with some missing. The profile shows just over 20,000 clones, around 87% of them singletons. This specimen was CD4+ or CD8+ T cells sorted from blood, taken in a trial of the OX40 agonist ivuxolimab. Receptors were obtained from an adult with an advanced solid tumor such as melanoma, head and neck, liver or kidney cancer. CDR3s include the opening cysteine and the closing phenylalanine or tryptophan. Each record gives: CDR3 protein, J gene, V gene.

CDR3: CASSEDRGGWQPQHF; J: TRBJ1-5; V: TRBV6-1
CDR3: CASSQDTRTGSYGYTF; J: TRBJ1-2; V: TRBV4-1
CDR3: CASSIVPGGTEAFF; J: TRBJ1-1; V: TRBV19
CDR3: CASSLGDRGRKEQYF; J: TRBJ2-7; V: TRBV7-1
CDR3: CASSYSVEGGEAFF; J: TRBJ1-1; V: TRBV6-6
CDR3: CASIQPQHF; J: TRBJ1-5; V: TRBV27
CDR3: CASSIQGLAFETQYF; J: TRBJ2-5; V: TRBV19
CDR3: CASSSIGQGSNEQFF; J: TRBJ2-1; V: TRBV27
CDR3: CASSNTGSSTDTQYF; J: TRBJ2-3; V: TRBV7-9
CDR3: CASSDAGGGQGTDTQYF; J: TRBJ2-3; V: TRBV6-4
CDR3: CASSLGGTGYNYGYTF; J: TRBJ1-2; V: TRBV7-8
CDR3: CASSPQQGSNQPQHF; J: TRBJ1-5; V: TRBV4-1
CDR3: CASSLSTSGAETQYF; J: TRBJ2-5; V: TRBV7-9
CDR3: CASSLAAYREQYF; J: -; V: TRBV7-9
CDR3: CAGNREEHQPQHF; J: TRBJ1-5; V: TRBV14
CDR3: CASSEELARSTEQFF; J: TRBJ2-1; V: TRBV10-2
CDR3: CASSRDPPEASRAYNEQFF; J: TRBJ2-1; V: TRBV4-1
CDR3: CASSSRLNTEAFF; J: TRBJ1-1; V: TRBV4-1
CDR3: CASSQWGRGDTQYF; J: TRBJ2-3; V: TRBV7-6
CDR3: CASGELENNEQFF; J: TRBJ2-1; V: TRBV9
CDR3: CASSLVQGTEAFF; J: TRBJ1-1; V: TRBV5-8
CDR3: CASSFQGGGIEKLFF; J: TRBJ1-4; V: TRBV7-9